The rows below give T cell receptor beta chains drawn from one sample of a study of T-cell reconstitution after alpha-beta-depleted transplantation in children. TCRdb reanalysed the PCR reads using MiXCR and keeps one entry per CDR3 protein. The table has hundreds of thousands of distinct CDR3 sequences, 12% seen once; the top ten hold 2% to 3%. Sequencing was performed on PBMCs from the stem cell graft donor, taken from the stem cell graft. The receptors were gathered from a human donor who donated a stem cell graft to a child with acute lymphoblastic leukemia. CDR3s include the opening cysteine and the closing phenylalanine or tryptophan. A D gene is named only where the DNA matches it firmly. Some rows have no size entry. The others give once, few or many, or a class for an expanded clone.

j_gene | v_gene | d_gene | abundance | CDR3nt | CDR3aa
TRBJ2-2 | TRBV29-1 | - | many | TGCAGCGTTGTAACAGGGTCCGGGGAGCTGTTTTTT | CSVVTGSGELFF
TRBJ2-7 | TRBV20-1 | - | few | TGCAGTGCTCCCCCACTCGTATCGGGGGCTGCCTACGAGCAGTACTTC | CSAPPLVSGAAYEQYF
TRBJ1-1 | TRBV20-1 | - | many | TGCAGTGCTAGGCCCACAGGGAACACTGAAGCTTTCTTT | CSARPTGNTEAFF
TRBJ1-1 | TRBV5-1 | - | many | TGCGCCAGTTCGGGAACTGAAGCTTTCTTT | CASSGTEAFF
TRBJ1-2 | TRBV6-2/TRBV6-3 | TRBD1 | - | TGTGCCAGCAGTTATGACAGGGACAAAAACTATGGCTACACCTTC | CASSYDRDKNYGYTF
TRBJ2-1 | TRBV11-2 | - | many | TGTGCCAGCAGCTTAGATATATGGAGTGAGCAGTTCTTC | CASSLDIWSEQFF
TRBJ2-6 | TRBV12-3/TRBV12-4 | - | many | TGTGCCAGCAACTACGAACTCTCTGGGGCCAACGTCCTGACTTTC | CASNYELSGANVLTF
TRBJ2-3 | TRBV7-3 | - | many | TGTGCCAGCAGCCCCCGTATAGGGATGTTGTATTTT | CASSPRIGMLYF
TRBJ2-2 | TRBV2 | - | many | TGTGCCAGCGAAAACTATCCCGGGATATTAACCGGGGAGCTGTTTTTT | CASENYPGILTGELFF
TRBJ1-5 | TRBV28 | - | few | TGTGCCAGCAGGCGAACTTACGTACGGAATAGCAATCAGCCCCAGCATTTT | CASRRTYVRNSNQPQHF
TRBJ1-2 | TRBV20-1 | - | many | TGCAGTGCTCCGGGCCCAGGAAACTATGGCTACACCTTC | CSAPGPGNYGYTF
TRBJ1-1 | TRBV20-1 | - | many | TGCAGTGCTAGACCCAAGGGGGGCGGCACTGAAGCTTTCTTT | CSARPKGGGTEAFF
TRBJ2-1 | TRBV7-9 | - | - | TGTGCCAGCAGCTTAGTTAACCCCACAATTGATGAGCAGTTCTTC | CASSLVNPTIDEQFF
TRBJ1-1 | TRBV5-6 | TRBD1 | many | TGTGCCAGCAGCTTGGGGCAGGGGGTTCTGAACACTGAAGCTTTCTTT | CASSLGQGVLNTEAFF
TRBJ2-3 | TRBV5-6 | TRBD2 | many | TGTGCCAGCAGCTTGAACGGACTAGCGAGGAGCACAGATACGCAGTATTTT | CASSLNGLARSTDTQYF
TRBJ2-4 | TRBV11-1 | TRBD1 | many | TGTGCCAGCAGCTCCATCGAGGGGACAGGAGGACAGTTGCTGGCCAAAAACATTCAGTACTTC | CASSSIEGTGGQLLAKNIQYF
TRBJ2-7 | TRBV20-1 | TRBD2 | many | TGCAGTGCTCGTTTAGCGGGAGAGTACTACGAGCAGTACTTC | CSARLAGEYYEQYF
TRBJ2-3 | TRBV24-1 | - | many | TGTGCCACCAGTGATTTTGGGACTGATACGCAGTATTTT | CATSDFGTDTQYF
TRBJ2-1 | TRBV24-1 | - | few | TGTGCCACCAGTGATTTGCACCCCGGGACCCCTGGGAATGAGCAGTTCTTC | CATSDLHPGTPGNEQFF
TRBJ2-3 | TRBV5-1 | TRBD1 | many | TGCGCCAGCAGCTTGGTTAGGGACAGGGCGTCAGATACGCAGTATTTT | CASSLVRDRASDTQYF
TRBJ1-1 | TRBV7-8 | - | many | TGTGCCAGCAGCTTCTCACAAGGGGGGGCGGGAACTGAAGCTTTCTTT | CASSFSQGGAGTEAFF
TRBJ2-3 | TRBV29-1 | - | few | TGCAGCGCTACGGCGGTCGGCACAGATACGCAGTATTTT | CSATAVGTDTQYF
TRBJ2-5 | TRBV7-2 | - | many | TGTGCCAGCAGCTACCGGGGTCCGCGGGAGACCCAGTACTTC | CASSYRGPRETQYF
TRBJ2-3 | TRBV18 | - | - | TGTGCCAGCTCACCACCGATGGCCGGGGGCACAGATACGCAGTATTTT | CASSPPMAGGTDTQYF
TRBJ1-2 | TRBV20-1 | - | few | TGCAGTGCTAGAGGGGGTCGGACGGGTGGCTACACCTTC | CSARGGRTGGYTF
TRBJ1-1 | TRBV27 | - | many | TGTGCCAGCAGTTTTCAGGGAACACCAGAAGCTTTCTTT | CASSFQGTPEAFF
TRBJ2-4 | TRBV7-2 | - | many | TGTGCCAGCAGCTTAGAGTCGGGGGACCTGAGGAACATTCAGTACTTC | CASSLESGDLRNIQYF
TRBJ2-1 | TRBV25-1 | - | - | TGTGCCAGCAGTGAATTGCAGGGGCTTGCAGGGAATGAGCAGTTCTTC | CASSELQGLAGNEQFF
TRBJ1-2 | TRBV20-1 | - | many | TGCAGTGCTAGGGTGGGAAACTATGGCTACACCTTC | CSARVGNYGYTF
TRBJ1-4 | TRBV29-1 | - | - | TGCAGCGTTTTAGCTAATGAAAAACTGTTTTTT | CSVLANEKLFF
TRBJ1-1 | TRBV2 | - | - | TGTGCCAGCAAACGAAGGGGGGCTGAAGCTTTCTTT | CASKRRGAEAFF
TRBJ2-3 | TRBV28 | - | - | TGTGCCAGTCTGCGTCCGAACACAGATACGCAGTATTTT | CASLRPNTDTQYF
TRBJ2-3 | TRBV5-1 | TRBD1 | many | TGCGCCAGCAGCTCGGGACAGGGAGGCACAGATACGCAGTATTTT | CASSSGQGGTDTQYF
TRBJ1-1 | TRBV2 | - | many | TGTGCCAGCACTTCCTCTCGTGGGAACACTGAAGCTTTCTTT | CASTSSRGNTEAFF
TRBJ2-7 | TRBV5-1 | - | many | TGCGCCAGCAGCTTGGATCCAGCGGTCAGCTCCTACGAGCAGTACTTC | CASSLDPAVSSYEQYF
TRBJ2-7 | TRBV27 | - | many | TGTGCCAGCAGTCTATCCCTAAGGGCCGAGCAGTACTTC | CASSLSLRAEQYF
TRBJ2-7 | TRBV7-2 | - | many | TGTGCCAGCAGCTTAGCTCTCCAGGACTACGAGCAGTACTTC | CASSLALQDYEQYF
TRBJ2-5 | TRBV12-3/TRBV12-4 | - | many | TGTGCCAGTCGACTGCACCAAGAGACCCAGTACTTC | CASRLHQETQYF
TRBJ2-1 | TRBV5-1 | - | many | TGCGCCAGCAGCTTGGCCGGGACCCAAGTGGCCAATGAGCAGTTCTTC | CASSLAGTQVANEQFF
TRBJ2-7 | TRBV4-3 | TRBD1 | many | TGCGCCAGCAGCCAGGACAGGGGGCCCGGCGAGCAGTACTTC | CASSQDRGPGEQYF
TRBJ1-3 | TRBV10-3 | - | many | TGTGCCATCAGTGGGAACGGAAACACCATATATTTT | CAISGNGNTIYF
TRBJ2-5 | TRBV20-1 | - | many | TGCAGTGCCTCGTTGAGGAGTCGGTTCGCCGGGGAGACCCAGTACTTC | CSASLRSRFAGETQYF
TRBJ1-1 | TRBV25-1 | - | many | TGTGCCAGCAGTGGATATGAAGCTTTCTTT | CASSGYEAFF
TRBJ1-3 | TRBV12-3/TRBV12-4 | - | many | TGTGCCAGCAGTTTGTGGGCCTCTGGAAACACCATATATTTT | CASSLWASGNTIYF
TRBJ2-7 | TRBV28 | - | many | TGTGCCAGCAGTTCTTCCGGGACAAAGCACTACGAGCAGTACTTC | CASSSSGTKHYEQYF
TRBJ1-2 | TRBV27 | TRBD1 | few | TGTGCCAGCAGTACCCGGGACAGGGGAAACTATGGCTACACCTTC | CASSTRDRGNYGYTF
TRBJ2-1 | TRBV19 | - | - | TGTGCCAGTACTAATGGGGCTGGGAAGTTCTTC | CASTNGAGKFF
TRBJ2-7 | TRBV7-2 | - | many | TGTGCCAGCAGCTTAGGGGGACTCAGCGAGCAGTACTTC | CASSLGGLSEQYF
TRBJ1-2 | TRBV6-5 | - | many | TGTGCCAGCAGTTTCCAGCATAACTATGGCTACACCTTC | CASSFQHNYGYTF